This TCR beta chain was retrieved from a study of blood T cell repertoires in COVID-19. The CDR3 covers 11 residues. Trimming removed 5 bases at V and 5 bases at J, with 4 bases between. Looked up from germline, CDR1 is MNHEY and CDR2 is SMNVEV (reference sequence). Profiling relied on immunoSEQ multiplex PCR, and the TCRdb table lists in-frame clones only, not all of them. The sample lists about 190,000 clones, 70% to 85% seen once, with under 5.5% in the top ten. V is TRBV27 and J is TRBJ2-1; D gene ambiguous. Sequenced material: peripheral blood. This clonotype was obtained from a woman aged 25 to 39 with acute or convalescent COVID-19. In DNA, the CDR3 is TGTGCCAGCAGTCTCGACAATGAGCAGTTCTTC. Its translation is CASSLDNEQFF.